This is a list of T cell receptor beta chains from one sample in a study of blood T cell repertoires in COVID-19. The table came from immunoSEQ multiplex PCR; TCRdb's copy has only in-frame clones and leaves some out. The data hold a few hundred thousand clones, with 70% to 90% observed a single time. Sequencing was carried out using PBMCs or T cells enriched from blood (not recorded which). The receptor source for this set is a woman in her thirties who had recovered from COVID-19. CDR3s include the opening cysteine and the closing phenylalanine or tryptophan. Each record gives: J gene, V gene, CDR3 protein.

TRBJ2-3,TRBV4-3,CASSQDLAGGSYTQYF
TRBJ2-7,TRBV7-2,CASSLGPSYEQYF
TRBJ2-2,TRBV27,CASRERFTGELFF
TRBJ1-3,TRBV12-3/TRBV12-4,CASSLTAGNTIYF
TRBJ2-3,TRBV9,CASSVVGSGASTDTQYF
TRBJ2-1,TRBV9,CASGASGASYNEQFF
TRBJ2-7,TRBV19,CASSPTPRRQGSYEQYF
TRBJ1-2,TRBV28,CASSLTGGPYGYTF
TRBJ2-3,TRBV12-3/TRBV12-4,CASSLSGIGTQYF
TRBJ1-1,TRBV28,CASSLRGGLTEAFF
TRBJ2-3,TRBV5-1,CASSLNGGTDTQYF
TRBJ2-5,TRBV9,CASSVDLAGGSQETQYF
TRBJ2-1,TRBV6-4,CASSDFAGAPHNEQFF
TRBJ2-2,TRBV9,CASSSDPSGGEYGELFF
TRBJ1-6,TRBV5-1,CASSSEVYNSPLHF